These T cell receptor beta chains were read from a single sample in a study of blood T cell repertoires in COVID-19. Profiled with immunoSEQ multiplex PCR; TCRdb holds only in-frame clones, not every one. The sample lists about 180,000 clones; more than 75% were seen once. The sequenced material came from PBMCs or T cells enriched from blood (not recorded which). These receptor sequences come from a woman in her twenties or thirties who had recovered from COVID-19. Each CDR3 is given with its conserved first and last residue. D genes are given only for firm matches. Clone sizes are given selectively: once, few, many, or a class where the clone is expanded.

TRBJ2-1	TRBV7-2	.	.	TGTGCCAGCAGCTTAACAGGGTACACTGAGCAGTTCTTC	CASSLTGYTEQFF
TRBJ2-3	TRBV14	.	TRBD2	TGTGCCAGCAGCCAAGGGTCCCGACTAGCCTTCACAGATACGCAGTATTTT	CASSQGSRLAFTDTQYF
TRBJ1-1	TRBV28	.	.	TGTGCCAGCAGTGTGACAGGCACTGAAGCTTTCTTT	CASSVTGTEAFF
TRBJ2-7	TRBV6-6	once	.	TGTGCCGGGGGGTCATACTACGAGCAGTACTTC	CAGGSYYEQYF
TRBJ1-1	TRBV9	.	.	TGTGCCAGCAGCGTAGGCGACCTCGGGAGTGAAGCTTTCTTT	CASSVGDLGSEAFF
TRBJ2-7	TRBV20-1	.	TRBD1	TGCAGTGCTAGTACCTTTTCAGGGGGCCACGCCAACGAGCAGTACTTC	CSASTFSGGHANEQYF
TRBJ1-6	TRBV6-5	.	TRBD1	TGTGCCGTATACAGGGGATATAATTCACCCCTCCACTTT	CAVYRGYNSPLHF
TRBJ2-6	TRBV18	once	TRBD1	TGTGCCAGCTCACCACCTGGGACAGGGGGCTCTGGGGCCAACGTCCTGACTTTC	CASSPPGTGGSGANVLTF
TRBJ1-6	TRBV2	.	TRBD1	TGTGCCAGCAATGTTGCGGGACAGGGTTTAGGTTCACCCCTCCACTTT	CASNVAGQGLGSPLHF
TRBJ2-7	TRBV5-6	.	.	TGTGCCAGCAGCTCCCCCCCTCTCCACGAGCAGTACTTC	CASSSPPLHEQYF
TRBJ2-2	TRBV24-1	.	.	TGTGCCACCAGAGGAAAGGGAGACACCGGGGAGCTGTTTTTT	CATRGKGDTGELFF
TRBJ2-3	TRBV11-2	.	TRBD2	TGTGCCAGCAGCTTAGTTGAGCGGGATGGCACAGATACGCAGTATTTT	CASSLVERDGTDTQYF
TRBJ2-5	TRBV7-2	once	TRBD1	TGTGCCAGCAGCGGGACAGGGGTATTAGGAGAGACCCAGTACTTC	CASSGTGVLGETQYF
TRBJ2-2	TRBV19	.	.	TGTGCCAGTACTATGGAGGGGGCCGCGAACACCGGGGAGCTGTTTTTT	CASTMEGAANTGELFF
TRBJ1-1	TRBV12-3/TRBV12-4	.	TRBD1	TGTGCCAGCAGTTTTGGGACAGGGACTGAAGCTTTCTTT	CASSFGTGTEAFF
TRBJ2-5	TRBV20-1	.	TRBD2	TGCAGTGCTAGTTCAAGCGGGAGCAGTTCGGAGACCCAGTACTTC	CSASSSGSSSETQYF
TRBJ2-1	TRBV5-1	.	.	TGCGCCAGCAGCTTGGGGGGCTCAGGGGTGAATGAGCAGTTCTTC	CASSLGGSGVNEQFF
TRBJ2-2	TRBV7-8	.	.	TGTGCCAGCAGCTTTTGGGGCGCCGAGCGAGGCACCGGGGAGCTGTTTTTT	CASSFWGAERGTGELFF
TRBJ2-3	TRBV7-3	.	.	TGTGCCAGCAGCCTGGAGTGGGGGCAGAGCACAGATACGCAGTATTTT	CASSLEWGQSTDTQYF
TRBJ2-1	TRBV19	once	.	TGTGCCAGTAGTATGGGGGTCGGGAGTTTATCGAGGAGCAATGAGCAGTTCTTC	CASSMGVGSLSRSNEQFF
TRBJ2-2	TRBV21-1	.	.	TGTGCCAGCTACGAGGGACTAGCGGGAGTCGGGGAGCTGTTTTTT	CASYEGLAGVGELFF
TRBJ2-7	TRBV7-7	.	TRBD2	TGTGCCAGCAGCTTAGGGACTAGCGCCTACTACGAGCAGTACTTC	CASSLGTSAYYEQYF
TRBJ2-7	TRBV10-3	.	.	TGTGCCATCAGTGAAAGAGGCTACGAGCAGTACTTC	CAISERGYEQYF
TRBJ1-3	TRBV9	.	.	TGTGCCAGCAGCGTAGAGGTAGGGGATGGAAACACCATATATTTT	CASSVEVGDGNTIYF
TRBJ1-3	TRBV18	.	.	TGTGCCAGCTCACCACCGCTTCCCCCCGGCGGACAGAGGGGAAACACCATATATTTT	CASSPPLPPGGQRGNTIYF
TRBJ1-1	TRBV20-1	.	.	TGCAGTGCTAGTGGAGGGTGGGGCACTGAAGCTTTCTTT	CSASGGWGTEAFF
TRBJ1-5	TRBV12-3/TRBV12-4	.	.	TGTGCCAGCAGTCCTTACTCCACGCCCCAGCATTTT	CASSPYSTPQHF
TRBJ2-1	TRBV2	.	TRBD1	TGTGCCAGCAGTGTGGTGCAGGGGGTGGACAATGAGCAGTTCTTC	CASSVVQGVDNEQFF
TRBJ1-4	TRBV18	.	.	TGTGCCAGCTCACCACTTGCAGGGGCTAATGAAAAACTGTTTTTT	CASSPLAGANEKLFF
TRBJ2-1	TRBV7-9	.	TRBD2	TGTGCCAGCAGCGGGGCTAGCGGGCCATCCTACAATGAGCAGTTCTTC	CASSGASGPSYNEQFF
TRBJ1-2	TRBV2	.	TRBD1	TGTGCCAGCAGTGAATTGAGGACAGGCTATGGCTACACCTTC	CASSELRTGYGYTF
TRBJ1-2	TRBV6-5	once	.	TGTGCCAGCCAACGGACAGACTTTGGCGGCTACACCTTC	CASQRTDFGGYTF
TRBJ2-3	TRBV6-4	.	.	TGTGCCAGCAGTGAAGGCCCTAGTAGCACAGATACGCAGTATTTT	CASSEGPSSTDTQYF
TRBJ2-3	TRBV11-2	.	TRBD2	TGTGCCAGCAGCCCCGGACTAGCGGCAGATACGCAGTATTTT	CASSPGLAADTQYF
TRBJ2-2	TRBV5-1	.	.	TGCGCCAGCAGCAGGCAACTAATTGGTACGAACACCGGGGAGCTGTTTTTT	CASSRQLIGTNTGELFF
TRBJ2-1	TRBV28	few	TRBD2	TGTGCCAGCAGTTCCGCTAAAAGGGGGATGACTAGCGGGAGGCGCAATGAGCAGTTCTTC	CASSSAKRGMTSGRRNEQFF
TRBJ1-5	TRBV11-2	once	.	TGTGCCAGCAGCTATTTGGTGGGGACAAATCAGCCCCAGCATTTT	CASSYLVGTNQPQHF
TRBJ1-2	TRBV7-9	.	.	TGTGCCAGCAGCGAACAGGGAATTCGGGGCTACACCTTC	CASSEQGIRGYTF
TRBJ1-2	TRBV4-1	few	TRBD1	TGCGCCAGCAGGCAACCCGGGACAGCCTATGGCTACACCTTC	CASRQPGTAYGYTF
TRBJ1-4	TRBV28	.	.	TGTGCCAGCAAATACAGGGTTGGAAAACTGTTTTTT	CASKYRVGKLFF
TRBJ2-1	TRBV6-1	.	TRBD2	TGTGCCAGCAGTGAAAGGGCTAGCGGAAATGAGCAGTTCTTC	CASSERASGNEQFF
TRBJ1-2	TRBV11-1	.	TRBD1	TGTGCCAGCAGCTTAGCGGGGACAGGGAATGGCTACACCTTC	CASSLAGTGNGYTF
TRBJ1-5	TRBV19	.	TRBD1	TGTGCCAGTAGTATATACAGGGGAGGCAATCAGCCCCAGCATTTT	CASSIYRGGNQPQHF
TRBJ1-1	TRBV7-9	.	TRBD1	TGTGCCAGCAGCTTGGGACAGGGAAGCACTGAAGCTTTCTTT	CASSLGQGSTEAFF
TRBJ2-7	TRBV28	.	.	TGTGCCAGCAGTTTCGGCAGGGCTAGCTCCTACGAGCAGTACTTC	CASSFGRASSYEQYF
TRBJ2-1	TRBV28	.	TRBD1	TGTGCCAGCACCGGACAGGGGGCGCTGCTTAACAATGAGCAGTTCTTC	CASTGQGALLNNEQFF
TRBJ2-7	TRBV15	.	.	TGTGCCACCAGCAGAGATCAGGAGGCGGGTCCCTACGAGCAGTACTTC	CATSRDQEAGPYEQYF
TRBJ2-7	TRBV5-8	few	TRBD2	TGTGCCAGCAATATAGCGGGAGGCTCCCTTTACGAGCAGTACTTC	CASNIAGGSLYEQYF
TRBJ2-7	TRBV30	.	TRBD1	TGTGCCTGGAGTGGCACAGGGGTCCACGAGCAGTACTTC	CAWSGTGVHEQYF
TRBJ2-1	TRBV18	.	.	TGTGCCAGCTCACCTTTCAGGGTTCAAAACAATGAGCAGTTCTTC	CASSPFRVQNNEQFF